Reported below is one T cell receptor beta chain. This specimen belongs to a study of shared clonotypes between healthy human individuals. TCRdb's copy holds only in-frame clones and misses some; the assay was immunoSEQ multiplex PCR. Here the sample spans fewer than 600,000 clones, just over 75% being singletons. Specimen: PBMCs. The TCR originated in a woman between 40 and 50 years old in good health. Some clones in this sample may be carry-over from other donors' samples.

In nucleotides, the CDR3 is TGCGCCAGCAGCCATCCCAAGCGGGAGGGCCCGGCAGATACGCAGTATTTT. This translates into CASSHPKREGPADTQYF. J is TRBJ2-3 and V is TRBV4-1, with 10 bases fitting TRBD2. This CDR3 region has 17 residues. V trimming: 3 bases; J trimming: 4 bases; junction bases outside the gene matches: 10. Germline V gene sequence: CDR1 MGHRA, CDR2 YSYEKL.